There are a few counts of the clone carrying this T cell receptor beta chain. TCRdb called the 5' RACE reads again in MiXCR, with one record for every CDR3 protein. The repertoire has 95,000 to 100,000 distinct CDR3 sequences, about 10% of them found once; the top ten carry around 4.7%. The sample is drawn from a study of early T cells in non-severe SARS-CoV-2 infection. Study in general: Sequencing targeted bulk RNA from unsorted whole blood, leaving chains unpaired.

The CDR3 sequence is 15 residues long. V dropped 5 bases and J dropped 5; count of bases not matched to a gene: 9. Germline CDR1 reads SGHRS; CDR2 reads YFSETQ. Sequenced input: whole blood. This TCR was sampled from an adult who was a healthcare worker with PCR-confirmed SARS-CoV-2 infection or an uninfected control (not recorded which). The chain employs TRBV5-1 and TRBJ2-1; 8 bases are shared with TRBD2. This CDR3 reads CASSFSGIRDNEQFF. CDR3 DNA: TGCGCCAGCAGTTTTAGCGGGATTCGTGACAATGAGCAGTTCTTC. Full variable domain (missing parts from reference TRBV5-1 and TRBJ2-1): KAGVTQTPRYLIKTRGQQVTLSCSPISGHRSVSWYQQTPGQGLQFLFEYFSETQRNKGNFPGRFSGRQFSNSRSEMNVSTLELGDSALYLCASSFSGIRDNEQFFGPGTRLTVL.